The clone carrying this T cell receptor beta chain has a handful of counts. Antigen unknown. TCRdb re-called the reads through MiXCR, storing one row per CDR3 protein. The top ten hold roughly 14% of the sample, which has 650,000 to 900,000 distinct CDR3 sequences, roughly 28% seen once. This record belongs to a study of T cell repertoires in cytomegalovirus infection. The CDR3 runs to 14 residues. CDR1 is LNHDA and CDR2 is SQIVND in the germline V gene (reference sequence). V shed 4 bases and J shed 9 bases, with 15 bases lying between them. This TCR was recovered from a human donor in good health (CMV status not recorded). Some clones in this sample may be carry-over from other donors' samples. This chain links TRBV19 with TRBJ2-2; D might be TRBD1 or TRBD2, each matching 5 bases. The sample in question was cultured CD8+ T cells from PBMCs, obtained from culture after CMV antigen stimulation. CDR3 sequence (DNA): TGTGCCAGTAGTACCTCGGGACCCCCGTGGGAGCTGTTTTTT. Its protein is CASSTSGPPWELFF.